These 14 T cell receptor beta chains were sequenced from one sample in a study of vaccination effects on CD4 cells after COVID-19. Prior to sequencing, the ViraFEST assay stimulated PBMC with viral peptide pools, which expanded the antigen-specific CD4+ T cells. Cultured cells yielded isolated CD4+ T cells after 10 to 11 days. Documented for the person is a PCR-confirmed SARS-CoV-2 infection occurring between March and December 2020. Some clones are missing from TCRdb's copy, which holds only in-frame ones; the method was immunoSEQ multiplex PCR. The table lists about 45,000 clones, roughly 70% of them singletons. These receptors' antigens are unknown. The sample here was CD4+ T cells from PBMCs cultured with a peptide pool, taken before COVID-19 vaccination. Every receptor here comes from a human donor who had a prior SARS-CoV-2 infection.

This chain uses TRBV5-8 with TRBJ1-2; the match to TRBD1 covers 8 bases. V dropped 2 bases and J dropped 7; count of bases not matched to a gene: 1. The CDR3 has 12 amino acids. Germline V gene lookup returns CDR1 SGHTS and CDR2 YDEGEE. CDR3: CASSLTGGGYTF. The DNA for the CDR3 is TGTGCCAGCAGCTTAACAGGGGGTGGCTACACCTTC.

This clone was seen just once. The chain is built from TRBV5-1 and TRBJ2-5; no firm D call. V dropped 0 bases and J dropped 1 base, with 7 bases sitting between them. The germline gives CDR1 SGHRS, CDR2 YFSETQ. The CDR3 is 14 amino acids. CDR3 nucleotides: TGCGCCAGCAGCTTGGAGAGTGCCCAAGAGACCCAGTACTTC. As protein: CASSLESAQETQYF.

This clone was seen more than once but under ten times. This chain joins TRBV15 and TRBJ2-7; either TRBD1 or TRBD2 may fit D (5 bases each). V was trimmed by 2 bases and J by 2 bases, leaving 19 bases between them. From germline, CDR1 is LNHNV and CDR2 YYDKDF (reference sequence). The CDR3 totals 17 residues. The CDR3 nucleotides are TGTGCCACCAGCAGACGATCATCCGGGACGTCGACCTACGAGCAGTACTTC. Translation: CATSRRSSGTSTYEQYF.

This chain links TRBV5-1 with TRBJ2-2; D remains unclear. The CDR3 runs to 14 residues. Between the trimmed V and J ends, which lost 5 bases and 0 bases, there was a span of 8 bases. Germline V lookup: CDR1 SGHRS, CDR2 YFSETQ. The CDR3 nucleotides are TGCGCCAGCAGTCCGACCGCGAACACCGGGGAGCTGTTTTTT. As protein: CASSPTANTGELFF.

The chain has TRBV5-1 and TRBJ1-4; D is possibly TRBD1 (5 bases). The V gene's germline CDR1 is SGHRS and CDR2 YFSETQ. Deletions cut 4 bases from V and 0 bases from J, with 7 bases between. The CDR3 contains 14 residues. CDR3 protein: CASSMTATNEKLFF. CDR3 DNA: TGCGCCAGCAGCATGACAGCAACTAATGAAAAACTGTTTTTT.

V usage is TRBV3-1 (or the pseudogene TRBV3-2) and J usage is TRBJ2-1, with 7 bases matching TRBD2. CDR1 LGHDT and CDR2 YNNKEL come from the germline V gene (reference sequence). The CDR3 runs 13 residues. V shed 4 bases, J shed 5 bases, and the junction held 2 bases outside the gene matches. CDR3 nucleotides: TGTGCCAGCAGCCTGCGGGGGAACAATGAGCAGTTCTTC. This codes for CASSLRGNNEQFF.

The chain joins TRBV7-2 to TRBJ1-2; possibly TRBD1 for D (6 bases). Germline loops: CDR1 SGHTA, CDR2 FQGNSA. The CDR3 loop spans 16 amino acids. The germline V and J ends were trimmed by 4 bases and 4 bases, with 19 bases remaining between them. The CDR3 reads CASSSGSGEMAYGYTF. In DNA form, the CDR3 reads TGTGCCAGCAGCTCCGGCTCAGGGGAAATGGCCTATGGCTACACCTTC.

The V and J genes are TRBV6-1 and TRBJ2-7; 8 bases are a match to TRBD2. The CDR3 runs 17 residues. Trimming removed 2 bases from V and 0 bases from J; junction bases left unmatched: 9. Germline V gene sequence: CDR1 MNHNS, CDR2 SASEGT. The CDR3, as DNA: TGTGCCAGCAGTGAACAACACGGGGGGGAGCCCTCCTACGAGCAGTACTTC. It translates to CASSEQHGGEPSYEQYF.

This clone was recorded a few times. The rearrangement joins TRBV5-1 to TRBJ2-3; the match to TRBD2 covers 10 bases. The ends lost 4 bases at V and 2 bases at J; junction bases unmatched: 7. Germline loops: CDR1 SGHRS, CDR2 YFSETQ. The length of the CDR3 is 16 residues. The CDR3 nucleotides are TGCGCCAGCAGCCTCGGACTAGCGGCCTACACAGATACGCAGTATTTT. This encodes CASSLGLAAYTDTQYF.

This chain joins TRBV9 and TRBJ1-4; no definite D call. The CDR3 has 14 residues. Trimming stripped 4 bases from V and 8 bases from J, with 15 bases between. Germline lookup yields CDR1 SGDLS and CDR2 YYNGEE. CDR3 nucleotides: TGTGCCAGCAGCCCGCGACACGGAGACGAAAAACTGTTTTTT. Translated: CASSPRHGDEKLFF.

CDR3 residues: CASSFSLSGVGDAFF. The CDR3 DNA follows: TGTGCCAGCAGCTTCTCGTTAAGCGGTGTCGGTGATGCTTTCTTT. The V gene is TRBV7-2, the J gene TRBJ1-1; D is ambiguous. The V and J ends lost 3 bases and 11 bases respectively, with 22 bases between them. This CDR3 is built from 15 residues. Germline V gene data show CDR1 as SGHTA and CDR2 as FQGNSA.

This clone was counted a single time. The junction shows a germline mismatch at one end, possibly a read error. V gene TRBV7-7 combines with J gene TRBJ2-5; the D is unclear. The CDR3 has 15 amino acids. Germline V lookup: CDR1 SSHAT, CDR2 FNYEAQ (reference sequence). The CDR3 is CASSLGPQKQETQYF. The CDR3 DNA follows: TGTGCTAGCAGCCTTGGACCTCAGAAACAAGAGACCCAGTACTTC.

CDR3 in amino acids: CASSGQFYSNQPQHF. The CDR3 DNA is TGTGCCAGCAGCGGACAGTTTTATAGCAATCAGCCCCAGCATTTT. V is TRBV6-4 and J is TRBJ1-5; a weak D match, TRBD1 (6 bases). The V and J ends lost 6 bases and 0 bases respectively, with 12 bases between them. The CDR3 has 15 amino acids. From germline, CDR1 is MRHNA and CDR2 SNTAGT.

This chain joins TRBV18 and TRBJ1-1; D possibly corresponds to TRBD1 (6 bases). The CDR3 has 12 residues. Between the trimmed V and J ends, which lost 2 bases and 8 bases, there was a span of 9 bases. CDR1 is KGHSH, CDR2 LQKENI, per germline. The CDR3, as DNA: TGTGCCAGCTCACCAAGCAGGGGAGAAGCTTTCTTT. Its protein is CASSPSRGEAFF.